This is a list of T cell receptor beta chains from one sample in a study of blood T cells in healthy people across ages. A single record per CDR3 protein comes from TCRdb applying MiXCR to the 5' RACE reads. The repertoire holds 1,100,000 or so distinct CDR3 sequences, with 35% to 55% as singletons. Source material: blood. The receptors shown here come from a woman aged 60-75 years in good health. Each CDR3 is given with its conserved first and last residue. A D gene is named only where the DNA matches it firmly. Size values are once, few and many counts, or a class for expanded clones, and some rows have none.

D	V	size	J	DNA	CDR3
NA	TRBV12-3/TRBV12-4	NA	TRBJ1-1	TGTGCCAGCAGTTTTAGGGAATACACTGAAGCTTTCTTT	CASSFREYTEAFF
NA	TRBV7-2	NA	TRBJ2-4	TGTGCCAGCAGCTCGCAGACGAACATTCAGTACTTC	CASSSQTNIQYF
TRBD1	TRBV2	NA	TRBJ1-4	TGTGCCAGCAGTGAGGGGACAGGGGGTGGTGAAAAACTGTTTTTT	CASSEGTGGGEKLFF
NA	TRBV28	NA	TRBJ2-5	TGTGCCAGCAGTCCCTCTTCCCGAGGGGGGCGTTGGGAGACCCAGTACTTC	CASSPSSRGGRWETQYF
NA	TRBV4-1	NA	TRBJ2-3	TGCGCCAGCAGCCCCCGGTTAGCCAGCACAGATACGCAGTATTTT	CASSPRLASTDTQYF
TRBD1	TRBV9	NA	TRBJ1-1	TGTGCCAGCAGCGTAGGGGACAGGGGGCGGGACACTGAAGCTTTCTTT	CASSVGDRGRDTEAFF
NA	TRBV12-3/TRBV12-4	NA	TRBJ2-1	TGTGCCAGCATGCTGGACAGAATGGGAAGCTCCTACAATGAGCAGTTCTTC	CASMLDRMGSSYNEQFF
NA	TRBV4-1	few	TRBJ1-2	TGCGCCAGCAGCCAAGAAAAGGGGGGAGGGTATGGCTACACCTTC	CASSQEKGGGYGYTF
NA	TRBV15	NA	TRBJ2-7	TGTGCCACCAGCCCCTGGGACACCAACAATGAGCAGTACTTC	CATSPWDTNNEQYF
TRBD2	TRBV20-1	NA	TRBJ2-3	TGCAGTGCTAGAGCTCTAGCGGGAGGGCCCGGTACGCAGTATTTT	CSARALAGGPGTQYF